This TCR beta chain was identified in a study of CD8+ T cells in alopecia areata. Findings and limits, study-wide: Under tofacitinib, numerous expanded lesional clonotypes remained detectable in scalp and blood. Both scalp clonality and the expanded CD8+ clones among the top 100 showed a significant decrease with tofacitinib.

At least ten counts were recorded for this clone. Antigen unknown. This CDR3 spans 14 amino acids. CDR1 and CDR2 from the germline V gene are SNHLY and FYNNEI. The ends lost 7 bases at V and 7 bases at J; junction bases unmatched: 9. Specified treatment: oral pan-JAK inhibitor, 5-10 mg twice daily. Sorting from PBMCs produced CD4+ and CD8+ T cells. Following extraction, RNA underwent reverse transcription to cDNA, which served as the sequencing template. Only in-frame clones appear in the TCRdb table, and some are missing; sequencing was by immunoSEQ multiplex PCR. The sample has 150,000 to 200,000 clones, roughly 61% seen once.

The chain links TRBV2 to TRBJ2-1; TRBD2 aligns across 8 bases. The starting material was CD8+ T cells sorted from blood, obtained at week 24, from a patient treated with tofacitinib. The clonotype originates from a human donor with alopecia areata. The CDR3 DNA reads as TGTGCCAGCAACAGCGGGGGCCGGAGGAATGAGCAGTTCTTC. This encodes CASNSGGRRNEQFF.